This T cell receptor beta chain was documented in a study of blood T cell repertoires in COVID-19. For the study at large: COVID-19 samples, acute and convalescent, were from the United States, Italy and Spain. PBMCs, B-cell-depleted T cells, or T cells provided the cDNA or gDNA that made up the material.

Authors' methods: Amplifying reference gene primers gave estimates of nucleated cell counts. The method was immunoSEQ multiplex PCR; TCRdb's version includes in-frame clones alone and lacks a portion of them. That table supplies the V and J calls and clone size; D and trimming were determined from the DNA. The sample shows under 250,000 clones, about 84% of them seen only once. Trimming at V came to 4 bases and at J to 7 bases, leaving 12 bases not matched to a gene. Germline V CDR1 and CDR2: SGHRS, YFSETQ. The CDR3 is 16 amino acids. The sequenced sample consisted of peripheral blood. This TCR derives from a man older than 75 with acute or convalescent COVID-19. The chain has TRBV5-1 and TRBJ2-1; 9 bases map to TRBD1. CDR3 protein: CASSRGTGSLGNEQFF. CDR3 coding DNA: TGCGCCAGCAGCAGGGGGACAGGGAGCCTCGGGAATGAGCAGTTCTTC. The whole variable domain, filled in from reference TRBV5-1 and TRBJ2-1, reads KAGVTQTPRYLIKTRGQQVTLSCSPISGHRSVSWYQQTPGQGLQFLFEYFSETQRNKGNFPGRFSGRQFSNSRSEMNVSTLELGDSALYLCASSRGTGSLGNEQFFGPGTRLTVL.